The clone carrying this T cell receptor beta chain has more than one count but fewer than ten. Antigen specificity is unknown. The record originates from a study of CD8 T cells in ankylosing spondylitis. Study-level results: Significant enrichment of disease-linked clones was reported in matched ankylosing spondylitis synovial fluid.

This CDR3 contains 16 residues. The germline V and J ends were trimmed by 3 bases and 5 bases, with 19 bases remaining between them. TCRdb re-called the 5' RACE reads through MiXCR, storing one row per CDR3 protein. The repertoire holds approximately 140,000 distinct CDR3 sequences, with approximately 10% as singletons. The chain uses TRBV12-3 or TRBV12-4 and TRBJ1-2; D not resolved. The sequenced sample consisted of blood, either unsorted or a sorted T cell fraction (not recorded which). This receptor was identified in a male donor with ankylosing spondylitis or in good health (not recorded which). The CDR3 protein is CASSFRQALSYYGYTF. CDR3 in DNA: TGTGCCAGCAGTTTTAGGCAGGCCCTTTCTTATTATGGCTACACCTTC.